This T cell receptor beta chain was recovered during a study of T cells in Graves' hyperthyroidism and ophthalmopathy. TCR beta CDR3 regions were amplified from RNA transcripts. The HTBI primer set drove a first-round RT-PCR of the TCR CDR3. TCRdb passed the multiplex PCR reads through MiXCR, listing each CDR3 protein once. Counted here are 600,000 to 700,000 distinct CDR3 sequences, roughly 14% occurring once; the ten biggest clones make up around 4.1%. This clonotype was recorded a few times. V was pared by 7 bases and J by 2 bases, with 18 bases between. Per the germline V gene, CDR1 is SGHRS and CDR2 is YFSETQ. The CDR3 consists of 15 residues.

V usage is TRBV5-1 and J usage is TRBJ2-5; D perhaps matches TRBD2 (6 bases). The sequenced sample consisted of blood. The clonotype originates from a woman in her thirties or forties with Graves' ophthalmopathy. CDR3 residues: CASGPRRGFQETQYF. The CDR3, as DNA: TGCGCCAGCGGACCCCGACGGGGGTTTCAAGAGACCCAGTACTTC.